These 8 T cell receptor beta chains were all obtained from the same sample, sequenced in a study of T cells in localized non-small cell lung cancer. The protocol was immunoSEQ multiplex PCR, while the TCRdb copy is restricted to in-frame clones and leaves out a portion. The sample has 48,000 or so clones; around 86% are singletons. The material sequenced was peripheral blood, taken before any cancer treatment. The source is a male donor at least 60 years old with stage III squamous cell lung carcinoma.

V and J are TRBV5-1 and TRBJ2-3; 9 positions agree with TRBD1. Per the germline V gene, CDR1 is SGHRS and CDR2 is YFSETQ. There are 16 residues in the CDR3. The V segment lost 0 bases and the J segment 3 bases; nucleotides outside the gene matches: 5. CDR3 region: CASSLAGTGQTDTQYF. DNA of the CDR3: TGCGCCAGCAGCTTGGCCGGGACAGGGCAGACAGATACGCAGTATTTT.

The chain links TRBV4-3 to TRBJ1-2; D is ambiguous. CDR3 length equals 11 residues. Germline V CDR1 and CDR2: LGHNA, YSLEER. The germline V and J ends were trimmed by 3 bases and 5 bases, with 4 bases remaining between them. CDR3 sequence reads: CASSQGYGYTF. CDR3 in DNA: TGCGCCAGCAGCCAGGGGTATGGCTACACCTTC.

This clone was picked up one time. V and J are TRBV19 and TRBJ1-1, with 9 positions matching TRBD1. With V trimmed by 3 bases and J by 5 bases, 7 bases remained unmatched. Germline V CDR1 and CDR2: LNHDA, SQIVND (reference sequence). The CDR3 has 15 amino acids. Here the CDR3 DNA reads TGTGCCAGTAGTATGGGGGACAGGGAGAAGACTGAAGCTTTCTTT. It is translated as CASSMGDREKTEAFF.

This clone was recorded a few times. This CDR3 is CASSGAGGETQYF. The DNA for the CDR3 is TGTGCCAGCAGCGGAGCGGGGGGGGAGACCCAGTACTTC. This rearrangement joins TRBV9 to TRBJ2-5, with 10 bases that match TRBD2. The V gene's germline CDR1 is SGDLS and CDR2 YYNGEE. Trimming at V came to 3 bases and at J to 5 bases, leaving 1 base not matched to a gene. This CDR3 region has 13 residues.

The chain couples TRBV7-9 to TRBJ2-1; no firm D call. The germline V and J ends were trimmed by 3 bases and 10 bases, with 10 bases remaining between them. This CDR3 has 12 amino acids. Germline-derived CDR1 and CDR2 are SEHNR and FQNEAQ (reference sequence). CDR3 region: CASSFMYPEQFF. Here the CDR3 DNA reads TGTGCCAGCAGCTTTATGTATCCAGAGCAGTTCTTC.

The V call is TRBV30, the J call TRBJ2-5; no clear D gene. Germline V CDR1 and CDR2: GTSNPN, SVGIG (reference sequence). There are 14 residues in the CDR3. The V and J ends lost 0 bases and 2 bases respectively, with 10 bases between them. The CDR3 reads CAWSVKTAQETQYF. The DNA of the CDR3 is TGTGCCTGGAGTGTAAAAACTGCTCAAGAGACCCAGTACTTC.

In DNA form, the CDR3 reads TGTGCCAGCAGCCAACGGTATTCCCTATTGTACTTC. It translates to CASSQRYSLLYF. This chain uses TRBV11-2 with TRBJ2-7, with D unclear. The germline CDR1 and CDR2 sequences are SGHAT and FQNNGV. The CDR3 length is 12 residues. V was trimmed by 5 bases and J by 12 bases, leaving 17 bases between them.

The CDR3 DNA is TGTGCCAGTAGTCGACAGGGATCCGGAAACACCATATATTTT. Protein product: CASSRQGSGNTIYF. The rearrangement joins TRBV19 to TRBJ1-3; 7 nucleotides align to TRBD1. Looked up from germline, CDR1 is LNHDA and CDR2 is SQIVND (reference sequence). This CDR3 contains 14 residues. Trimming removed 5 bases from V and 4 bases from J; junction bases left unmatched: 5.